Each of the 10 T cell receptor beta chains below was sequenced from the same sample in a study of T cells in localized non-small cell lung cancer (dated by TCRdb to between 2020 and 2021). Library preparation used the immunoSEQ multiplex PCR assay. TCRdb took this table from immuneACCESS and kept in-frame rearrangements with V and J called. Such tables lack part of the clones; where checked against another copy, unresolved V genes explain under half of the gap, and the rest is unexplained. The sample records tens of thousands of clones, 87% of which are singletons. The ten largest account for roughly 15% of the sample. Sequenced here: peripheral blood, sampled before any cancer treatment. These receptors were obtained from a man aged 40 to 70 with stage I squamous cell lung carcinoma.

The V call is TRBV11-3, the J call TRBJ2-2, with 9 bases fitting TRBD1. This CDR3 comprises 15 residues. The trim removed 4 bases at V and 7 bases at J, leaving 7 bases unmatched. The V gene's germline CDR1 is SGHNT and CDR2 YENEEA. CDR3 sequence reads: CASSSRTGEIGELFF. In DNA form, the CDR3 reads TGTGCCAGCAGCTCAAGGACAGGGGAGATCGGGGAGCTGTTTTTT.

The V call is TRBV12-5, the J call TRBJ2-7; TRBD1 matches 9 bases. The CDR3 contains 14 residues. Germline assignment: CDR1 LGHNT and CDR2 FRNRAP. V was pared by 8 bases and J by 2 bases, with 7 bases of the junction left unmatched. In DNA, the CDR3 is TGTGCTAGTACAACAGGGGGCAGTACCTACGAGCAGTACTTC. Translation: CASTTGGSTYEQYF.

V and J are TRBV9 and TRBJ2-7, with 9 bases that match TRBD2. The germline V gene has CDR1 SGDLS and CDR2 YYNGEE. This CDR3 has 16 amino acids. V was pared by 0 bases and J by 0 bases, with 4 bases of the junction left unmatched. The CDR3 reads CASSVAAGGSSYEQYF. The CDR3 region has the DNA TGTGCCAGCAGCGTAGCGGCGGGGGGGTCCTCCTACGAGCAGTACTTC.

This clone was detected a few times. The gene calls are TRBV10-2 and TRBJ1-3; D remains unclear. CDR1 is WSHSY, CDR2 SAAADI, per germline. This CDR3 has 14 amino acids. V lost 6 bases and J lost 1, with 10 bases in between. CDR3 in DNA: TGCGCCAGCAGCCTCTGGGGATCTGGAAACACCATATATTTT. Translation gives CASSLWGSGNTIYF.

This clone was recorded only once. The chain joins TRBV19 to TRBJ2-7; 7 positions match TRBD2. V trimming: 5 bases; J trimming: 0 bases; junction bases outside the gene matches: 7. The CDR3 has 15 amino acids. CDR1 and CDR2 from the germline V gene are LNHDA and SQIVND (reference sequence). CDR3 in amino acids: CASSPLGGGSYEQYF. CDR3 in DNA: TGTGCCAGTAGTCCCCTCGGCGGGGGCTCCTACGAGCAGTACTTC.

This clone was detected only a few times. The chain links TRBV6-6 to TRBJ1-2; D is undetermined. The CDR3 is 14 amino acids. The germline V gene encodes CDR1 MNHNY and CDR2 SVGAGI (reference sequence). V was shortened by 0 bases and J by 4 bases, with 9 bases between the two germline ends. The CDR3 DNA sequence: TGTGCCAGCAGTTACTCGACCGCAGCCTATGGCTACACCTTC. It encodes CASSYSTAAYGYTF.

J is TRBJ2-5 and V is TRBV5-1; D unclear. V shed 1 base and J shed 1 base, with 11 bases lying between them. This CDR3 region has 15 residues. CDR1 is SGHRS and CDR2 is YFSETQ in the germline V gene. The CDR3 region is CASSLSPTLQETQYF. The CDR3 nucleotides read TGCGCCAGCAGCTTGTCCCCCACTCTCCAAGAGACCCAGTACTTC.

The chain uses TRBV29-1 and TRBJ1-5, with a weak D call TRBD1 (6 bases). The CDR3 contains 13 residues. Trimming cost V 4 bases and J 2 bases, with 9 bases left between them. Germline V gene sequence: CDR1 SQVTM, CDR2 ANQGSEA. The CDR3 DNA follows: TGCAGCGTTGGCCCAGGGGGCAATCAGCCCCAGCATTTT. Translating it yields CSVGPGGNQPQHF.

The genes are TRBV6-6 and TRBJ2-3, with TRBD1 identical over 7 bases. Losses at the gene ends were 2 bases for V and 5 bases for J; bases not matched to a gene: 7. The CDR3 covers 15 residues. Germline V gene lookup returns CDR1 MNHNY and CDR2 SVGAGI (reference sequence). This CDR3 is CASSYPGTVVDTQYF. In DNA, the CDR3 is TGTGCCAGCAGTTACCCTGGGACAGTGGTAGATACGCAGTATTTT.

The J gene is TRBJ1-5, the V gene TRBV30, with D possibly matching TRBD1 (5 bases). Trimming removed 1 base from V and 0 bases from J, with 7 bases in between. In germline, CDR1 is GTSNPN, CDR2 SVGIG (reference sequence). This CDR3 spans 14 amino acids. For the CDR3, the DNA is TGTGCCTGGAGTGAGACAGTTAGCAATCAGCCCCAGCATTTT. Amino acids: CAWSETVSNQPQHF.